This T cell receptor beta chain originates from a study of blood T cells in healthy people across ages. Primers used in a second PCR of about 7 to 11 cycles were a sample-barcoded 5' primer and a J-beta primer mix. Each cDNA molecule carried a tag from a template-switch adaptor that contained 12 random nucleotides. TCRdb independently ran MiXCR on the 5' RACE reads; one entry per CDR3 protein. Of about 780,000 distinct CDR3 sequences listed, about half are singletons. With each sample, at least 5.5 micrograms of total RNA were extracted. The CDR3 contains 16 residues. Germline V CDR1 and CDR2: SGHTA, FQGNSA. J lost 7 bases, V lost 4 bases, and 9 bases had no gene match.

The rearrangement links TRBV7-2 to TRBJ1-6; 8 nucleotides line up with TRBD1. What was sequenced was blood. This receptor was obtained from an elderly man in good health. The CDR3, as DNA: TGTGCCAGCAGCTCTAGACGCAGGGGGCGAAATTCACCCCTCCACTTT. This codes for CASSSRRRGRNSPLHF.